The clone carrying this T cell receptor (beta chain) came up many times. Antigen unknown. The record originates from a study of T cells after yellow fever vaccination. TCRdb reprocessed the 5' RACE reads with MiXCR, giving one entry per CDR3 protein. The sample holds some 110,000 distinct CDR3 sequences, approximately 8.4% seen once. Findings and caveats of the study: Contamination by abundant bulk-population clonotypes could be present in FACS-sorted repertoires. The booster saw the reappearance of most primary-vaccination clones (roughly 96% CD4, 88% CD8).

The CDR3 extends over 15 amino acids. Trimming stripped 2 bases from V and 12 bases from J, with 20 bases between. Germline assignment: CDR1 SGHAT and CDR2 FQNNGV. The source of this sequence is a man between 25 and 39 years old who received the YFV17D yellow fever vaccine. The material was CD8+ T cells sorted from PBMCs, obtained 45 days after the yellow fever booster vaccination. V and J are TRBV11-2 and TRBJ2-1; D remains ambiguous. CDR3 in DNA: TGTGCCAGCAGCTTAAGCCAGACGGCCCAACCGTGGCAGTTCTTC. It specifies CASSLSQTAQPWQFF.